The rows below give T cell receptor beta chains drawn from one sample of a study of cytomegalovirus exposure and HLA in healthy donors. The repertoire was sequenced with immunoSEQ multiplex PCR; TCRdb's copy has only in-frame clones and lacks some. The table has 250,000 to 350,000 clones, roughly 90% seen once. Sequenced input: PBMCs. Every receptor here comes from a woman under 30 in good health and CMV-seronegative. CDR3s include the opening cysteine and the closing phenylalanine or tryptophan. D genes are given only for firm matches. Where a row states a size, it is once, few, many or the class of an expanded clone; other rows omit it.

d_call: .; j_call: TRBJ2-1; v_call: TRBV4-3; clone_size: .; cdr3_nt: TGCGCCAGCAGCCAAGTGGCAGGGTACAATGAGCAGTTCTTC; cdr3_aa: CASSQVAGYNEQFF
d_call: .; j_call: TRBJ2-1; v_call: TRBV6-5; clone_size: .; cdr3_nt: TGTGCCAGCAGTTACCCAGGGGTCAATGAGCAGTTCTTC; cdr3_aa: CASSYPGVNEQFF
d_call: .; j_call: TRBJ1-5; v_call: TRBV11-2; clone_size: .; cdr3_nt: TGTGCCAGCAGTACGCGGGGGAATCAGCCCCAGCATTTT; cdr3_aa: CASSTRGNQPQHF
d_call: TRBD1; j_call: TRBJ1-5; v_call: TRBV15; clone_size: .; cdr3_nt: TGTGCCACCAGCAGAAAGACAGGGGGCGGTCAGCCCCAGCATTTT; cdr3_aa: CATSRKTGGGQPQHF
d_call: .; j_call: TRBJ2-6; v_call: TRBV27; clone_size: .; cdr3_nt: TGTGCCAGCAGTTCCTCCTCTGGGGCCAACGTCCTGACTTTC; cdr3_aa: CASSSSSGANVLTF
d_call: .; j_call: TRBJ1-5; v_call: TRBV7-6; clone_size: .; cdr3_nt: TGTGCCAGCAGCCAGCGGGCAGGCGGGGGCAATCAGCCCCAGCATTTT; cdr3_aa: CASSQRAGGGNQPQHF
d_call: TRBD1; j_call: TRBJ2-5; v_call: TRBV5-6; clone_size: .; cdr3_nt: TGTGCCAGCAGCTGGAGACAGGGATCCTTCGCTCAAGAGACCCAGTACTTC; cdr3_aa: CASSWRQGSFAQETQYF
d_call: .; j_call: TRBJ2-3; v_call: TRBV18; clone_size: .; cdr3_nt: TGTGCCAGCTCACCACCTAAAATTACAGGGGATACGCAGTATTTT; cdr3_aa: CASSPPKITGDTQYF
d_call: TRBD2; j_call: TRBJ2-1; v_call: TRBV4-1; clone_size: .; cdr3_nt: TGCGCCAGCAGCCAACCCCCGGGACTAGCGGCCTCCAATGAGCAGTTCTTC; cdr3_aa: CASSQPPGLAASNEQFF
d_call: .; j_call: TRBJ2-3; v_call: TRBV5-4; clone_size: once; cdr3_nt: TGTGCCAGCAGCACTAGGACGGGAGAGACGCAGTATTTT; cdr3_aa: CASSTRTGETQYF
d_call: TRBD2; j_call: TRBJ2-7; v_call: TRBV28; clone_size: .; cdr3_nt: TGTGCCAGCAGTCCCTCCCCCTGGAGCGGGAGATCTTACGAGCAGTACTTC; cdr3_aa: CASSPSPWSGRSYEQYF
d_call: TRBD2; j_call: TRBJ2-7; v_call: TRBV27; clone_size: .; cdr3_nt: TGTGCCAGCAGTCCTGGGGGGGGATACGAGCAGTACTTC; cdr3_aa: CASSPGGGYEQYF
d_call: .; j_call: TRBJ2-7; v_call: TRBV7-2; clone_size: .; cdr3_nt: TGTGCCAGCAGCTTAGAAGTGGGAGGAGCCTACGAGCAGTACTTC; cdr3_aa: CASSLEVGGAYEQYF
d_call: .; j_call: TRBJ2-4; v_call: TRBV19; clone_size: .; cdr3_nt: TGTGCCAGTAGTATAGGAGGGAGCAAAAACATTCAGTACTTC; cdr3_aa: CASSIGGSKNIQYF
d_call: .; j_call: TRBJ2-1; v_call: TRBV28; clone_size: .; cdr3_nt: TGTGCCAGCACGTTCGGGGAGGTCGGGAATGAGCAGTTCTTC; cdr3_aa: CASTFGEVGNEQFF
d_call: .; j_call: TRBJ1-2; v_call: TRBV5-1; clone_size: .; cdr3_nt: TGCGCCAGCAGCTTGGCTTCAGGGGACGATGGCTACACCTTC; cdr3_aa: CASSLASGDDGYTF
d_call: TRBD2; j_call: TRBJ2-7; v_call: TRBV27; clone_size: .; cdr3_nt: TGTGCCAGCAGTTCTTGGGGGACTAGCGGGAAGCTATACTTC; cdr3_aa: CASSSWGTSGKLYF
d_call: .; j_call: TRBJ1-4; v_call: TRBV11-2; clone_size: once; cdr3_nt: TGTGCCAGCAGCTTTACGGCAGGGAAACTGTTTTTT; cdr3_aa: CASSFTAGKLFF
d_call: .; j_call: TRBJ2-5; v_call: TRBV28; clone_size: .; cdr3_nt: TGTGCCACCCTCCGGGAGACCCAGTACTTC; cdr3_aa: CATLRETQYF
d_call: .; j_call: TRBJ1-3; v_call: TRBV30; clone_size: .; cdr3_nt: TGTGCCTCATCAGGGTCTGGAAACACCATATATTTT; cdr3_aa: CASSGSGNTIYF
d_call: TRBD2; j_call: TRBJ2-5; v_call: TRBV13; clone_size: .; cdr3_nt: TGTGCCAGCAGCTCGCGACTAGCCGAACGGGGAGAGACCCAGTACTTC; cdr3_aa: CASSSRLAERGETQYF
d_call: .; j_call: TRBJ2-1; v_call: TRBV7-6; clone_size: .; cdr3_nt: TGTGCCAGCAGCTTAGCAGGGGGGGCGCTCAATGAGCAGTTCTTC; cdr3_aa: CASSLAGGALNEQFF
d_call: TRBD2; j_call: TRBJ2-1; v_call: TRBV14; clone_size: .; cdr3_nt: TGTGCCAGCAGCCAGGTGGGAGGGATCAACAATGAGCAGTTCTTC; cdr3_aa: CASSQVGGINNEQFF
d_call: .; j_call: TRBJ2-7; v_call: TRBV29-1; clone_size: .; cdr3_nt: TGCAGCGCCCGGGATACACTGGGCGAGCAGTACTTC; cdr3_aa: CSARDTLGEQYF
d_call: TRBD1; j_call: TRBJ2-7; v_call: TRBV6-1; clone_size: once; cdr3_nt: TGTGCCAGCAAAACTAGAACAGGGGTCTCCTACGAGCAGTACTTC; cdr3_aa: CASKTRTGVSYEQYF
d_call: .; j_call: TRBJ2-7; v_call: TRBV28; clone_size: .; cdr3_nt: TGTGCCAGCAGTTTCGGCAGGGGATCCTACGAGCAGTACTTC; cdr3_aa: CASSFGRGSYEQYF
d_call: .; j_call: TRBJ2-1; v_call: TRBV5-4; clone_size: .; cdr3_nt: TGTGCCAGCAGCTTGGGGACTCCCGGTAATGAGCAGTTCTTC; cdr3_aa: CASSLGTPGNEQFF
d_call: TRBD2; j_call: TRBJ2-1; v_call: TRBV5-1; clone_size: .; cdr3_nt: TGCGCCAGCAGCTTGGGACTAGCGGGAGTGGATGAGCAGTTCTTC; cdr3_aa: CASSLGLAGVDEQFF
d_call: TRBD1; j_call: TRBJ1-2; v_call: TRBV6-5; clone_size: once; cdr3_nt: TGTGCCAGCAGTGCCACGGGACAGGGGGGAGATGGCTACACCTTC; cdr3_aa: CASSATGQGGDGYTF
d_call: TRBD2; j_call: TRBJ2-1; v_call: TRBV7-7; clone_size: .; cdr3_nt: TGTGCTAGCAGCGACGGACTAGCGGGAGTTGAGCAGTTCTTC; cdr3_aa: CASSDGLAGVEQFF
d_call: TRBD2; j_call: TRBJ2-2; v_call: TRBV7-2; clone_size: .; cdr3_nt: TGTGCCAGCAGCCAAATAGCGGGAGGGGGGACCGGGGAGCTGTTTTTT; cdr3_aa: CASSQIAGGGTGELFF
d_call: .; j_call: TRBJ2-7; v_call: TRBV15; clone_size: .; cdr3_nt: TGTGCCACCAGCTGGCAGGAGGGACAGCCGCCCTACGAGCAGTACTTC; cdr3_aa: CATSWQEGQPPYEQYF
d_call: .; j_call: TRBJ1-4; v_call: TRBV7-9; clone_size: .; cdr3_nt: TGTGCCAGCAGCTTAGTTCACTCAACAGGGCGGACTAATGAAAAACTGTTTTTT; cdr3_aa: CASSLVHSTGRTNEKLFF
d_call: .; j_call: TRBJ1-3; v_call: TRBV7-8; clone_size: .; cdr3_nt: TGTGCCAGCAGCCCAGTGGGCGGAAACACCATATATTTT; cdr3_aa: CASSPVGGNTIYF
d_call: .; j_call: TRBJ1-1; v_call: TRBV29-1; clone_size: .; cdr3_nt: TGCAGCGTTGAACCAGCTATCGCCTCAGGAGCTTTCTTT; cdr3_aa: CSVEPAIASGAFF
d_call: .; j_call: TRBJ2-5; v_call: TRBV7-2; clone_size: .; cdr3_nt: TGTGCCAGCACCCATGTTGGCGAGACCCAGTACTTC; cdr3_aa: CASTHVGETQYF
d_call: .; j_call: TRBJ2-3; v_call: TRBV7-2; clone_size: .; cdr3_nt: TGTGCCAGCAGCCCCCTGGGCCTAGGGAGAGATACGCAGTATTTT; cdr3_aa: CASSPLGLGRDTQYF
d_call: TRBD2; j_call: TRBJ2-5; v_call: TRBV19; clone_size: .; cdr3_nt: TGTGCCAGTAGGGGGGGACTAGCGGGAGAGGAGACCCAGTACTTC; cdr3_aa: CASRGGLAGEETQYF
d_call: .; j_call: TRBJ2-7; v_call: TRBV5-1; clone_size: few; cdr3_nt: TGCGCCAGCAGCCACTCTCAACCGGCGGTTGGCGAGCAGTACTTC; cdr3_aa: CASSHSQPAVGEQYF
d_call: .; j_call: TRBJ2-7; v_call: TRBV28; clone_size: .; cdr3_nt: TGTGCCAGCTCGACAGCCCCCTACGAGCAGTACTTC; cdr3_aa: CASSTAPYEQYF
d_call: .; j_call: TRBJ1-2; v_call: TRBV27; clone_size: .; cdr3_nt: TGTGCCAGCAAGGCGGACACTTACTACACCTTC; cdr3_aa: CASKADTYYTF
d_call: .; j_call: TRBJ2-5; v_call: TRBV5-1; clone_size: .; cdr3_nt: TGCGCCAGCAGCCTTGTAGAGTCGGAGACCCAGTACTTC; cdr3_aa: CASSLVESETQYF
d_call: .; j_call: TRBJ1-5; v_call: TRBV9; clone_size: few; cdr3_nt: TGTGCCAGCAGCGTAGGGGGGGGTGAAGATCAGCCCCAGCATTTT; cdr3_aa: CASSVGGGEDQPQHF
d_call: TRBD1; j_call: TRBJ2-5; v_call: TRBV5-6; clone_size: once; cdr3_nt: TGTGCCAGCAGCTTAGTAAAGGACAGGGGCCAAGAGACCCAGTACTTC; cdr3_aa: CASSLVKDRGQETQYF
d_call: .; j_call: TRBJ1-2; v_call: TRBV28; clone_size: .; cdr3_nt: TGTGCCAGCAGGCCTGCCCTGGACAGCATTAACTATGGCTACACCTTC; cdr3_aa: CASRPALDSINYGYTF
d_call: .; j_call: TRBJ2-7; v_call: TRBV7-2; clone_size: .; cdr3_nt: TGTGCCAGCAGCTTAGGTGCGGGGCGGCGCTACTCCTACGAGCAGTACTTC; cdr3_aa: CASSLGAGRRYSYEQYF
d_call: .; j_call: TRBJ2-7; v_call: TRBV14; clone_size: few; cdr3_nt: TGTGCCAGCAGCCAAGATAACGGCGAGCAGTACTTC; cdr3_aa: CASSQDNGEQYF
d_call: TRBD1; j_call: TRBJ1-2; v_call: TRBV5-4; clone_size: .; cdr3_nt: TGTGCCAGCACCCGGACAGGGAAATATGGCTACACCTTC; cdr3_aa: CASTRTGKYGYTF
d_call: .; j_call: TRBJ1-3; v_call: TRBV4-3; clone_size: .; cdr3_nt: TGCGCCAGCAGCCAAGATCGGGATTCGTCTGGAAACACCATATATTTT; cdr3_aa: CASSQDRDSSGNTIYF
d_call: TRBD1; j_call: TRBJ2-7; v_call: TRBV25-1; clone_size: .; cdr3_nt: TGTGCCAGCAGTAGTCACAGGGGGCGGTACGAGCAGTACTTC; cdr3_aa: CASSSHRGRYEQYF
d_call: TRBD1; j_call: TRBJ1-1; v_call: TRBV6-1; clone_size: .; cdr3_nt: TGTGCCAGCAGTACTACAAGACAGGGTAGAGCTTTCTTT; cdr3_aa: CASSTTRQGRAFF
d_call: TRBD1; j_call: TRBJ2-7; v_call: TRBV28; clone_size: .; cdr3_nt: TGTGCCAGCAGCCTACAGGGGGTACCGACCTACGAGCAGTACTTC; cdr3_aa: CASSLQGVPTYEQYF
d_call: .; j_call: TRBJ1-1; v_call: TRBV6-5; clone_size: .; cdr3_nt: TGTGCCAGCAGGAAGGGAGGGCCGGGAACTGAAGCTTTCTTT; cdr3_aa: CASRKGGPGTEAFF
d_call: TRBD2; j_call: TRBJ2-1; v_call: TRBV15; clone_size: .; cdr3_nt: TGTGCCACCAGCAGAGGCCCCGGGACTAGCGGGAGCGGCAATGAGCAGTTCTTC; cdr3_aa: CATSRGPGTSGSGNEQFF
d_call: .; j_call: TRBJ2-3; v_call: TRBV18; clone_size: .; cdr3_nt: TGTGCCAGCTCACCGAAACGAAGCAATACGCAGTATTTT; cdr3_aa: CASSPKRSNTQYF
d_call: TRBD1; j_call: TRBJ2-3; v_call: TRBV6-1; clone_size: .; cdr3_nt: TGTGCCAGCAGTCTAATTGTACAGGGGTCAGATACGCAGTATTTT; cdr3_aa: CASSLIVQGSDTQYF
d_call: .; j_call: TRBJ2-3; v_call: TRBV28; clone_size: .; cdr3_nt: TGTGCCAGCAGCCACACGGACAGTCGAGATACGCAGTATTTT; cdr3_aa: CASSHTDSRDTQYF
d_call: .; j_call: TRBJ2-7; v_call: TRBV27; clone_size: once; cdr3_nt: TGTGCCAGCAGTTTTCAAAGCCACTACGAGCAGTACTTC; cdr3_aa: CASSFQSHYEQYF
d_call: .; j_call: TRBJ2-7; v_call: TRBV7-2; clone_size: .; cdr3_nt: TGTGCCAGCAGCAATACCTACGAGCAGTACTTC; cdr3_aa: CASSNTYEQYF
d_call: .; j_call: TRBJ1-3; v_call: TRBV18; clone_size: .; cdr3_nt: TGTGCCAGCTCACCGCAACAGAACCCCTCTGGAAACACCATATATTTT; cdr3_aa: CASSPQQNPSGNTIYF